A selection of T cell receptor beta chains follows, all from one sample in a study of cytomegalovirus exposure and HLA in healthy donors. Measured with immunoSEQ multiplex PCR; TCRdb has only the in-frame clones, and not every one. The sample includes roughly 50,000 clones, 93% of them seen just once. The sample consisted of PBMCs. Receptors originate from a woman aged 18-29 years in good health and CMV-seropositive. CDR3s include the opening cysteine and the closing phenylalanine or tryptophan. D genes are given only for firm matches. Rows may omit the clone size; those that give it use once, few, many or a size class.

J gene | V gene | clone size | D gene | CDR3 protein | CDR3 DNA
TRBJ2-3 | TRBV6-1 | NA | NA | CASSEQGFDADTQYF | TGTGCCAGCAGTGAGCAGGGGTTTGACGCAGATACGCAGTATTTT
TRBJ2-1 | TRBV9 | NA | NA | CASSVVGADYNEQFF | TGTGCCAGCAGCGTAGTTGGGGCTGACTACAATGAGCAGTTCTTC
TRBJ2-2 | TRBV7-2 | NA | NA | CASSLEARPRSTGELFF | TGTGCCAGCAGCTTGGAGGCGAGACCCCGGAGCACCGGGGAGCTGTTTTTT
TRBJ2-7 | TRBV5-4 | few | TRBD2 | CASSLEGGLGEQYF | TGTGCCAGCAGTCTGGAGGGAGGGCTAGGGGAGCAGTACTTC
TRBJ1-1 | TRBV5-6 | NA | NA | CASSLPGSRIEAFF | TGTGCCAGCAGTCTTCCGGGTTCGAGAATTGAAGCTTTCTTT
TRBJ2-2 | TRBV13 | NA | NA | CASSLFRNTGELFF | TGTGCCAGCAGCTTATTCAGAAACACCGGGGAGCTGTTTTTT
TRBJ1-5 | TRBV19 | NA | NA | CASSMTRRSNQPQHF | TGTGCCAGTAGTATGACCAGGAGGAGCAATCAGCCCCAGCATTTT
TRBJ1-4 | TRBV4-1 | NA | NA | CASSQEKRQGVGKLFF | TGCGCCAGCAGCCAAGAAAAACGGCAGGGTGTCGGAAAACTGTTTTTT
TRBJ1-6 | TRBV7-2 | NA | NA | CASTRMGGYNSPLHF | TGTGCCAGCACCCGTATGGGGGGTTATAATTCACCCCTCCACTTT
TRBJ1-3 | TRBV12-5 | NA | TRBD1 | CASGGTGVGNTIYF | TGTGCTAGTGGTGGGACAGGGGTTGGAAACACCATATATTTT
TRBJ2-1 | TRBV9 | NA | TRBD2 | CAGSVDGREGNNEQFF | TGTGCCGGCAGCGTAGACGGCAGGGAGGGTAACAATGAGCAGTTCTTC
TRBJ2-1 | TRBV9 | NA | NA | CASSVVQADNEQFF | TGTGCCAGCAGCGTAGTACAGGCAGACAATGAGCAGTTCTTC
TRBJ1-6 | TRBV10-3 | few | NA | CAASAGEYNSPLHF | TGTGCCGCCTCGGCAGGGGAGTATAATTCACCCCTCCACTTT
TRBJ2-6 | TRBV11-2 | NA | NA | CASRIQGSGANVLTF | TGTGCCAGCAGGATCCAGGGCTCTGGGGCCAACGTCCTGACTTTC
TRBJ2-2 | TRBV4-1 | NA | NA | CASSRSGSTGELFF | TGCGCCAGCAGCCGTAGCGGCAGCACCGGGGAGCTGTTTTTT
TRBJ1-4 | TRBV5-1 | NA | NA | CASSLAAIRGEKLFF | TGCGCCAGCAGCTTGGCGGCTATTCGCGGTGAAAAACTGTTTTTT
TRBJ2-5 | TRBV5-4 | NA | TRBD1 | CASSLGTGAAQETQYF | TGTGCCAGCAGCTTAGGGACAGGGGCAGCCCAAGAGACCCAGTACTTC